The 19 T cell receptor beta chains given below trace back to one sample, sequenced in a study of shared clonotypes between healthy human individuals. As defined, naive CD8 cells were CD45RO-negative and positively selected for CCR7, with terminally differentiated effector memory CD45RA+ cells excluded. The data were produced by immunoSEQ multiplex PCR, yet TCRdb's version contains in-frame clones alone and is incomplete. The profile shows some 2,000,000 clones, about 94% of them singletons. The specimen sequenced was naive CD8+ T cells sorted from blood. These receptors came from a man aged 18-30 years in good health.

This chain joins TRBV2 and TRBJ2-4, with D possibly TRBD1 on 5 matching bases. V lost 8 bases to trimming and J lost 1 base, with 15 bases between them. CDR1 is SNHLY and CDR2 is FYNNEI in the germline V gene. CDR3 length equals 15 residues. The chain's CDR3 is CASQLAGYAKNIQYF. The CDR3 coding sequence is TGTGCCAGCCAATTAGCAGGGTACGCCAAAAACATTCAGTACTTC.

The chain uses TRBV5-6 and TRBJ2-2; 7 nucleotides agree with TRBD2. Trimming at V came to 0 bases and at J to 6 bases, leaving 2 bases not matched to a gene. The V gene's germline CDR1 is SGHDT and CDR2 YYEEEE. The CDR3 contains 14 residues. The CDR3 nucleotides are TGTGCCAGCAGCTTGGGGACTAGACCCGGGGAGCTGTTTTTT. It codes for CASSLGTRPGELFF.

This clone came up once. The chain employs TRBV29-1 and TRBJ2-2; 11 bases map to TRBD2. The CDR3 contains 16 residues. The germline gives CDR1 SQVTM, CDR2 ANQGSEA. V trimming: 7 bases; J trimming: 0 bases; junction bases outside the gene matches: 7. The CDR3 spells CSGISGGATNTGELFF. The CDR3 coding sequence is TGCAGCGGGATTAGCGGGGGGGCGACGAACACCGGGGAGCTGTTTTTT.

Comment on this clone: In the same sample, other DNA sequences code for this CDR3. The chain couples TRBV2 to TRBJ2-2, with D possibly being TRBD2 (5 bases). Germline V gene sequence: CDR1 SNHLY, CDR2 FYNNEI. The CDR3 is made up of 13 amino acids. V was clipped by 4 bases and J by 7 bases, with 10 bases between them. CDR3 sequence reads: CASSAGEGGELFF. The CDR3 DNA sequence: TGTGCCAGCAGTGCGGGTGAGGGCGGGGAGCTGTTTTTT.

The gene calls are TRBV6-5 and TRBJ1-1; a possible D gene is TRBD1 (6 bases). The V and J ends lost 5 bases and 5 bases respectively, with 9 bases between them. The CDR3 spans 12 residues. The germline V gene encodes CDR1 MNHEY and CDR2 SVGAGI. The CDR3 coding sequence is TGTGCCAGCAGTCACACAGGGACTGAAGCTTTCTTT. It encodes CASSHTGTEAFF.

The rearrangement links TRBV5-4 to TRBJ2-1, with TRBD2 identical over 8 bases. V lost 4 bases, J lost 9 bases, and 9 bases stayed unmatched. This CDR3 has 14 amino acids. CDR1 and CDR2 from the germline V gene are SGHNT and YYREEE (reference sequence). CDR3 nucleotides: TGTGCCAGCAGCACACTTAGCGGGATTAGTGAGCAGTTCTTC. It is translated as CASSTLSGISEQFF.

The V call is TRBV7-9, the J call TRBJ1-6; D is unresolved. Trimming stripped 5 bases from V and 0 bases from J, with 17 bases between. CDR3 length: 18 residues. Germline CDR1 reads SEHNR; CDR2 reads FQNEAQ (reference sequence). Here the CDR3 reads CASSLSGSGPSYNSPLHF. CDR3 sequence (DNA): TGTGCCAGCAGCCTCTCCGGTTCGGGTCCCTCCTATAATTCACCCCTCCACTTT.

The V and J genes are TRBV7-9 and TRBJ2-1; no definite D call. The V end lost 0 bases, the J end lost 1 base, and 13 bases lay between the germline ends. This CDR3 has 17 residues. CDR1 and CDR2 from the germline V gene are SEHNR and FQNEAQ (reference sequence). This CDR3 is CASSLAKEARSYNEQFF. As DNA, the CDR3 is TGTGCCAGCAGCTTAGCCAAGGAAGCCCGGTCCTACAATGAGCAGTTCTTC.

This chain connects TRBV7-2 to TRBJ1-1, with D possibly being TRBD1 (6 bases). Trimming left V 7 bases short and J 2 bases short, with 17 bases between. CDR3 length: 15 residues. The V gene's germline CDR1 is SGHTA and CDR2 FQGNSA. The CDR3 DNA follows: TGTGCCAGCACAGAAATGGGGGGCAGAAACACTGAAGCTTTCTTT. Its protein product is CASTEMGGRNTEAFF.

The chain is built from TRBV6-5 and TRBJ1-2; tentatively, D is TRBD1 (6 bases). Per germline, CDR1 MNHEY and CDR2 SVGAGI. Trimming left V 2 bases short and J 6 bases short, with 10 bases between. This CDR3 contains 13 residues. CDR3 in amino acids: CASSYPGANGYTF. CDR3 bases: TGTGCCAGCAGTTACCCAGGGGCCAATGGCTACACCTTC.

V and J are TRBV2 and TRBJ2-7; possibly TRBD1 or TRBD2 for D (6 bases each). In germline, CDR1 is SNHLY, CDR2 FYNNEI. The CDR3 length is 17 residues. V was cut by 6 bases and J by 3 bases, with 24 bases left in between. CDR3 residues: CASSTLAVGGGLYEQYF. The CDR3 bases are TGTGCCAGCAGCACCCTTGCCGTGGGGGGCGGACTCTACGAGCAGTACTTC.

This chain joins TRBV27 and TRBJ2-1; a possible D gene is TRBD1 (6 bases). The CDR3 consists of 16 residues. Trimming took 2 bases from V and 1 from J, leaving 12 bases between them. Germline CDR1 is MNHEY and CDR2 is SMNVEV (reference sequence). CDR3 residues: CASSLGQGSSYNEQFF. The CDR3 region has the DNA TGTGCCAGCAGTTTAGGTCAGGGGTCTTCCTACAATGAGCAGTTCTTC.

The gene calls are TRBV7-9 and TRBJ2-7, with D tentatively TRBD1 (6 bases). Per the germline V gene, CDR1 is SEHNR and CDR2 is FQNEAQ (reference sequence). V was clipped by 5 bases and J by 5 bases, with 19 bases between them. This CDR3 is built from 15 residues. The CDR3 sequence is CASSPTVVGADEQYF. The DNA of the CDR3 is TGTGCCAGCAGCCCTACGGTTGTGGGGGCTGACGAGCAGTACTTC.

The chain uses TRBV27 and TRBJ1-1; possibly TRBD1 for D (6 bases). CDR1 and CDR2 from the germline V gene are MNHEY and SMNVEV (reference sequence). This CDR3 is built from 13 residues. Deletions cut 3 bases from V and 8 bases from J, with 13 bases between. CDR3 in DNA: TGTGCCAGCAGTTTCGGACAGCCGGCCGAAGCTTTCTTT. It codes for CASSFGQPAEAFF.

This chain uses TRBV5-1 with TRBJ1-2; D gene ambiguous. This CDR3 contains 14 residues. Germline V gene data show CDR1 as SGHRS and CDR2 as YFSETQ. V was clipped by 4 bases and J by 4 bases, with 14 bases between them. The CDR3 reads CASSPAGSLYGYTF. As DNA, the CDR3 is TGCGCCAGCAGCCCTGCGGGGAGCCTCTATGGCTACACCTTC. Together with reference TRBV5-1 and TRBJ1-2, the CDR3 gives the full variable domain: KAGVTQTPRYLIKTRGQQVTLSCSPISGHRSVSWYQQTPGQGLQFLFEYFSETQRNKGNFPGRFSGRQFSNSRSEMNVSTLELGDSALYLCASSPAGSLYGYTFGSGTRLTVV.

Concerning this clone itself: Other DNA sequences in this specimen translate into the identical CDR3. The chain links TRBV6-5 to TRBJ2-7, with 8 bases matching TRBD1. V trimming: 0 bases; J trimming: 3 bases; junction bases outside the gene matches: 1. CDR1 and CDR2 (germline): MNHEY, SVGAGI. There are 14 residues in the CDR3. This CDR3 is CASSYSQGGYEQYF. The CDR3 DNA is TGTGCCAGCAGTTACTCACAGGGGGGCTACGAGCAGTACTTC.

The chain joins TRBV27 to TRBJ2-7, with TRBD2 matching 11 bases. The CDR3 extends over 16 amino acids. V trimming: 10 bases; J trimming: 3 bases; junction bases outside the gene matches: 14. CDR1 and CDR2 from the germline V gene are MNHEY and SMNVEV (reference sequence). CDR3 sequence: CATALTSGTRNYEQYF. In DNA form, the CDR3 reads TGTGCCACAGCGTTGACTAGCGGGACCAGGAACTACGAGCAGTACTTC.

This clone was detected only once. This chain uses TRBV27 with TRBJ2-7; 9 bases line up with TRBD1. The CDR3 has 12 residues. The trim removed 8 bases at V and 3 bases at J, leaving 2 bases unmatched. The germline V gene encodes CDR1 MNHEY and CDR2 SMNVEV (reference sequence). The CDR3 sequence: CASLGQGYEQYF. CDR3 nucleotide sequence: TGTGCCAGCCTGGGACAGGGCTACGAGCAGTACTTC.

This clone appeared once. The gene calls are TRBV27 and TRBJ2-1, with 7 bases identical to TRBD1. Unmatched junction bases numbered 8, after V lost 6 bases and J lost 0 bases. CDR3 length: 16 amino acids. Germline V gene sequence: CDR1 MNHEY, CDR2 SMNVEV (reference sequence). The CDR3 DNA reads as TGTGCCAGCAGGATCGGGACAGAGAGCTCCTACAATGAGCAGTTCTTC. This sequence encodes CASRIGTESSYNEQFF.